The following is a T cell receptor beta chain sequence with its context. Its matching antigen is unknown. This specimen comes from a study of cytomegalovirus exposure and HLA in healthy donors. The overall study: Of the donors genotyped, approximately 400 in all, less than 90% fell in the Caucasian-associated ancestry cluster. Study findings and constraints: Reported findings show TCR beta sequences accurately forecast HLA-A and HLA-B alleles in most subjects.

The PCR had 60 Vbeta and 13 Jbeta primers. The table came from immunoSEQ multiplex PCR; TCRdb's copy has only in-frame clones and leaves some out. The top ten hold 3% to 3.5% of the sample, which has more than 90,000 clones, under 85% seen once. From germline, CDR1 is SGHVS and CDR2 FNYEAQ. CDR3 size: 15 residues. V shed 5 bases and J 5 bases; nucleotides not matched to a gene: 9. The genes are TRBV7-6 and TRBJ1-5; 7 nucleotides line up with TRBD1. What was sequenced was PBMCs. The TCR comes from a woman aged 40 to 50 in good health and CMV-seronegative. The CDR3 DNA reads TGTGCCAGCAGCCCATACCGGGACAGACATCAGCCCCAGCATTTT. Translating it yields CASSPYRDRHQPQHF. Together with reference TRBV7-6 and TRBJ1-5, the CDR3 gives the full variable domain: GAGVSQSPRYKVTKRGQDVALRCDPISGHVSLYWYRQALGQGPEFLTYFNYEAQQDKSGLPNDRFSAERPEGSISTLTIQRTEQRDSAMYRCASSPYRDRHQPQHFGDGTRLSIL.